The 20 T cell receptor beta chains given below trace back to one sample, sequenced in a study of T cell repertoires in cytomegalovirus infection (dated by TCRdb to the late 2010s). The run used an Illumina HiSeq 1500. Using fastp trimming at Q25 and MiXCR clonotype assembly, TCRdb reanalyzed the public sequencing data and kept in-frame beta chains. Each CDR3 protein appears once, grouped with its most common genes and DNA. The sample contains about 320,000 distinct CDR3 sequences, more than 8% of them found a single time. About 3.9% of the sample belongs to the ten largest clones. Input material: PBMCs. Source of these receptors: a human donor in good health (CMV status not recorded). Some clones in this sample may be carry-over from other donors' samples.

Many counts were recorded for this clonotype. The rearrangement joins TRBV7-2 to TRBJ2-1; maybe TRBD2 (5 bases). V was pared by 5 bases and J by 6 bases, with 14 bases between. This CDR3 has 14 residues. The V gene's germline CDR1 is SGHTA and CDR2 FQGNSA. The CDR3 bases are TGTGCCAGCAGCCGAGGGTCCACGCCCAATGAGCAGTTCTTC. It yields the protein CASSRGSTPNEQFF.

This clonotype has ten or more counts. The J gene is TRBJ2-7, the V gene TRBV7-2, with 8 bases aligning to TRBD1. V lost 5 bases to trimming and J lost 4 bases; unmatched junction nucleotides: 7. This CDR3 region has 14 residues. Germline V gene data show CDR1 as SGHTA and CDR2 as FQGNSA. CDR3: CASSPQGARYEQYF. The CDR3 DNA reads TGTGCCAGCAGCCCCCAGGGGGCGAGATACGAGCAGTACTTC.

This clonotype was counted many times. This chain uses TRBV4-3 with TRBJ2-2; D might be TRBD2 (6 bases). CDR1 and CDR2 from the germline V gene are LGHNA and YSLEER. CDR3 length equals 18 residues. Trimming pared 4 bases from V and 0 bases from J, leaving 18 bases between. The CDR3 bases are TGCGCCAGCAGCCTCTTTGTCGGGGGACCTCCGAACACCGGGGAGCTGTTTTTT. Amino acid sequence: CASSLFVGGPPNTGELFF.

Many counts were recorded for this clonotype. The DNA for the CDR3 is TGTGCCAGCAGTTTGGTGACAACGAACACTGAAGCTTTCTTT. It is translated as CASSLVTTNTEAFF. The rearrangement joins TRBV28 to TRBJ1-1; D uncertain. CDR1 is MDHEN, CDR2 SYDVKM, per germline. The CDR3 spans 14 residues. With 3 bases removed from V and 1 base from J, the gap between germline ends came to 9 bases.

Ten or more counts support this clonotype. The chain links TRBV7-8 to TRBJ2-2; D is ambiguous. V lost 4 bases, J lost 0 bases, and 12 bases lay in between. Per germline, CDR1 SGHVS and CDR2 FQNEAQ. CDR3 length: 16 residues. CDR3 coding DNA: TGTGCCAGCAGCTCCACGGGCAACTCGAACACCGGGGAGCTGTTTTTT. Amino acids: CASSSTGNSNTGELFF.

This clonotype was counted at least ten times. V and J are TRBV7-2 and TRBJ1-1; D remains ambiguous. V lost 4 bases to trimming and J lost 0 bases, with 12 bases between them. The CDR3 covers 15 residues. CDR1 SGHTA and CDR2 FQGNSA come from the germline V gene. CDR3 region: CASSSFEGMNTEAFF. CDR3 nucleotides: TGTGCCAGCAGCTCCTTTGAAGGGATGAACACTGAAGCTTTCTTT.

This clonotype was counted ten times or more. The V gene is TRBV12-3 or TRBV12-4, the J gene TRBJ1-1; D possibly corresponds to TRBD1 (6 bases). The V end lost 6 bases, the J end lost 4 bases, and 12 bases lay between the germline ends. CDR3 length: 13 residues. The CDR3 here is CASRLQGGTEAFF. The CDR3, as DNA: TGTGCCAGCAGGCTACAGGGCGGCACTGAAGCTTTCTTT.

This chain links TRBV20-1 with TRBJ2-5; D call uncertain. V lost 6 bases, J lost 2 bases, and 10 bases lay in between. In germline, CDR1 is DFQATT, CDR2 SNEGSKA (reference sequence). The CDR3 sequence is 12 residues long. The CDR3 sequence: CSAEVIQETQYF. The CDR3 coding sequence is TGCAGTGCAGAGGTTATTCAAGAGACCCAGTACTTC.

This clonotype was seen repeatedly, ten times or more. The J gene is TRBJ2-3, the V gene TRBV7-2; 8 positions agree with TRBD1. V lost 6 bases to trimming and J lost 2 bases; unmatched junction nucleotides: 19. In germline, CDR1 is SGHTA, CDR2 FQGNSA. The CDR3 has 19 amino acids. CDR3 DNA: TGTGCCAGCAGGATCGCCGCGACAGGGGTTAGGAGCTTCACAGATACGCAGTATTTT. It translates to CASRIAATGVRSFTDTQYF.

This clonotype was recorded at least ten times. V is TRBV11-2 and J is TRBJ1-3; D not resolved. Trimming cost V 9 bases and J 0 bases, with 12 bases left between them. The CDR3 spans 14 residues. Germline values: CDR1 SGHAT, CDR2 FQNNGV. CDR3 DNA sequence: TGTGCCAGTCTTTTCGGGGACTCTGGAAACACCATATATTTT. The encoded protein is CASLFGDSGNTIYF.

This clonotype was found a few times. DNA for the CDR3: TGCAGTGCTAGGTCGAGCGGGAGGGCCCACGAGCAGTACTTC. Translating gives CSARSSGRAHEQYF. The V and J genes are TRBV20-1 and TRBJ2-7; TRBD2 matches 10 bases. There are 14 residues in the CDR3. Germline CDR1 is DFQATT and CDR2 is SNEGSKA (reference sequence). V shed 3 bases and J 5 bases; nucleotides not matched to a gene: 7.

Notes on this clonotype: A read error may explain this, as a much larger clone is one base away. The chain employs TRBV7-3 and TRBJ1-1; TRBD1 matches 7 bases. Losses at the gene ends were 4 bases for V and 6 bases for J; bases not matched to a gene: 20. Germline CDR1 SGHTA, CDR2 FQGTGA. This CDR3 region has 18 residues. The DNA for the CDR3 is TGTGCCAGCAGCTCCCCTAACAGGGGCCCTTTTGGTGATGCTGAAGCTTTCTTT. This gives the protein CASSSPNRGPFGDAEAFF.

In its sample, this clonotype was seen many times. This rearrangement joins TRBV4-1 to TRBJ1-2, with TRBD1 matching over 9 bases. Germline V lookup: CDR1 MGHRA, CDR2 YSYEKL. The CDR3 spans 16 residues. J lost 1 base, V lost 5 bases, and 8 bases had no gene match. The CDR3 coding sequence is TGCGCCAGCAGCGACAAACAGGGGGCACGTAACTATGGCTACACCTTC. It codes for CASSDKQGARNYGYTF.

The table lists this clonotype with many counts. V is TRBV7-2 and J is TRBJ2-2; the D call may be TRBD1 or TRBD2 (5 bases each). Deletions cut 1 base from V and 0 bases from J, with 9 bases between. The CDR3 sequence is 16 residues long. Germline V gene lookup returns CDR1 SGHTA and CDR2 FQGNSA. The CDR3 region is CASSLVGTPNTGELFF. CDR3 sequence (DNA): TGTGCCAGCAGCTTAGTAGGGACGCCGAACACCGGGGAGCTGTTTTTT.

This clonotype was counted between two and nine times. The chain joins TRBV28 to TRBJ2-7; 8 positions agree with TRBD2. CDR1 and CDR2 from the germline V gene are MDHEN and SYDVKM. The CDR3 consists of 15 residues. Losses at the gene ends were 6 bases for V and 2 bases for J; bases not matched to a gene: 9. The CDR3 sequence: CASRKHSGATYEQYF. In nucleotides, the CDR3 is TGTGCCAGCAGAAAACATAGCGGGGCGACCTACGAGCAGTACTTC.

The J gene is TRBJ2-5, the V gene TRBV4-2, with D unresolved. The ends were cut back, 5 bases at V and 3 bases at J, with 16 bases in the middle. Germline V gene sequence: CDR1 LGHNA, CDR2 YNFKEQ. The length of the CDR3 is 15 residues. For the CDR3, the DNA is TGTGCCAGCAGCAAGGTGGAGAGCGCGGAAGAGACCCAGTACTTC. Encoded protein: CASSKVESAEETQYF.

The chain carries TRBV20-1 and TRBJ1-1, with a tentative D call TRBD1 (5 bases). Looked up from germline, CDR1 is DFQATT and CDR2 is SNEGSKA (reference sequence). CDR3 length: 13 amino acids. The ends were cut back, 5 bases at V and 0 bases at J, with 10 bases in the middle. As DNA, the CDR3 is TGCAGTGCTTCCGGGACGTTGAACACTGAAGCTTTCTTT. It specifies CSASGTLNTEAFF.

This clonotype has more than one count but fewer than ten. The rearrangement joins TRBV4-2 to TRBJ1-5, with D hard to call. The CDR3 loop spans 15 amino acids. CDR1 and CDR2 from the germline V gene are LGHNA and YNFKEQ. V was shortened by 1 base and J by 5 bases, with 12 bases between the two germline ends. This CDR3 is CASSQAGTKHQPQHF. The CDR3 DNA sequence: TGTGCCAGCAGCCAAGCTGGTACGAAGCATCAGCCCCAGCATTTT.

This clonotype turned up a few times. The rearrangement joins TRBV9 to TRBJ2-7, with 7 bases that match TRBD2. Trimming at V came to 0 bases and at J to 7 bases, leaving 4 bases not matched to a gene. This CDR3 is built from 13 residues. Germline V gene lookup returns CDR1 SGDLS and CDR2 YYNGEE. CDR3 amino acids: CASSVALAAEQYF. As DNA, the CDR3 is TGTGCCAGCAGCGTAGCCCTAGCGGCGGAGCAGTACTTC.

Ten or more counts support this clonotype. This chain connects TRBV29-1 to TRBJ2-3, with D possibly being TRBD2 (5 bases). Germline V lookup: CDR1 SQVTM, CDR2 ANQGSEA. The V end was cut by 3 bases, the J end by 4 bases, with 8 bases between. The CDR3 length is 12 residues. The CDR3 loop reads CSVESGADTQYF. The CDR3 DNA reads TGCAGCGTTGAGAGCGGTGCAGATACGCAGTATTTT.